These 10 T cell receptor beta chains came from one sample sequenced in a study of a mutant IDH1 vaccine in newly diagnosed glioma. Time point here: week 35, safety follow-up. A single vaccine dose contained 300 ug of mutant IDH1 20-mer peptide, and topical imiquimod was used with it. The protocol was immunoSEQ multiplex PCR, while the TCRdb copy is restricted to in-frame clones and leaves out a portion. This sample carries approximately 50,000 clones, more than 60% of them seen once, and the ten largest clones take roughly 6.2%. What these receptors recognize is not known. This specimen consisted of PBMCs, obtained from a glioma patient whose treatment included an IDH1 peptide vaccine. The source of these receptors is a man aged 40-49 years with glioma.

This chain connects TRBV5-1 to TRBJ1-1; D gene ambiguous. Per germline, CDR1 SGHRS and CDR2 YFSETQ. This CDR3 is 14 amino acids long. V dropped 3 bases and J dropped 0 bases, with 9 bases sitting between them. The CDR3 DNA follows: TGCGCCAGCAGCTCCACATTAATGAACACTGAAGCTTTCTTT. Translated, it gives CASSSTLMNTEAFF.

This clone was found a few times. CDR3 residues: CSVRGHTEAFF. CDR3 bases: TGCAGCGTCAGGGGGCACACTGAAGCTTTCTTT. The genes are TRBV29-1 and TRBJ1-1, with 8 bases that match TRBD1. The CDR3 is 11 amino acids. The germline V gene has CDR1 SQVTM and CDR2 ANQGSEA. The V segment lost 6 bases and the J segment 3 bases; nucleotides outside the gene matches: 0.

CDR3 bases: TGTGCCAGCAGTGGTCGGCTAGCATTGGAGACCCAGTACTTC. Translation: CASSGRLALETQYF. The V and J genes are TRBV2 and TRBJ2-5; TRBD2 might be the D (5 bases). There are 14 residues in the CDR3. V was shortened by 4 bases and J by 5 bases, with 14 bases between the two germline ends. Looked up from germline, CDR1 is SNHLY and CDR2 is FYNNEI.

The chain is built from TRBV5-1 and TRBJ1-2; TRBD1 matches 7 bases. Germline assignment: CDR1 SGHRS and CDR2 YFSETQ. The trim removed 4 bases at V and 8 bases at J, leaving 11 bases unmatched. This CDR3 contains 14 residues. CDR3 region: CASSPPTGRGGYTF. CDR3 nucleotide sequence: TGCGCCAGCAGCCCCCCGACAGGGCGGGGAGGCTACACCTTC.

This chain connects TRBV12-5 to TRBJ2-7; no definite D call. CDR3 length equals 15 residues. V lost 1 base and J lost 1, with 11 bases in between. Germline V gene lookup returns CDR1 LGHNT and CDR2 FRNRAP. The CDR3 sequence is CASGLDTRVSYEQYF. The CDR3 bases are TGTGCTAGTGGTTTGGACACCCGGGTTTCCTACGAGCAGTACTTC.

The rearrangement uses TRBV5-1 and TRBJ1-2, with 7 bases aligning to TRBD1. The junction had 6 bases not matched to a gene; V was cut back by 0 bases and J by 4 bases. Looked up from germline, CDR1 is SGHRS and CDR2 is YFSETQ. This CDR3 spans 15 amino acids. The CDR3 coding sequence is TGCGCCAGCAGCTTGGCTACAGGGGCAAGCTATGGCTACACCTTC. Translating it yields CASSLATGASYGYTF.

The chain has TRBV6-1 and TRBJ1-2, with 8 bases identical to TRBD1. This CDR3 is built from 12 residues. From germline, CDR1 is MNHNS and CDR2 SASEGT. V lost 3 bases, J lost 12 bases, and 6 bases stayed unmatched. The CDR3 nucleotides are TGTGCCAGCAGTGACCAGGACAGGGCCAACACCTTC. Translation: CASSDQDRANTF.

The rearrangement joins TRBV6-1 to TRBJ2-3; maybe TRBD2 (5 bases). The germline gives CDR1 MNHNS, CDR2 SASEGT. The CDR3 consists of 15 residues. V lost 2 bases and J 4 bases, leaving 13 bases between the germline ends. CDR3 in DNA: TGTGCCAGCAGTGAATTCCCTAGCCTGGCAGATACGCAGTATTTT. This encodes CASSEFPSLADTQYF.

The CDR3 DNA reads TGCAGCTACCAGGTACCGGGAAGATCCTACAATGAGCAGTTCTTC. Translation gives CSYQVPGRSYNEQFF. This chain connects TRBV29-1 to TRBJ2-1, with D possibly matching TRBD2 (5 bases). The CDR3 is 15 amino acids. From germline, CDR1 is SQVTM and CDR2 ANQGSEA. Trimming left V 8 bases short and J 1 base short, with 18 bases between.

The chain has TRBV5-1 and TRBJ1-4, with D possibly being TRBD1 (6 bases). Germline CDR1 SGHRS, CDR2 YFSETQ. This CDR3 spans 15 amino acids. V lost 6 bases and J lost 1, with 13 bases in between. CDR3 bases: TGCGCCAGCAAAGGGTTACAGGGAACTAATGAAAAACTGTTTTTT. It codes for CASKGLQGTNEKLFF.